These 25 T cell receptor beta chains originate from one sample sequenced in a study of T cells in Graves' hyperthyroidism and ophthalmopathy. Amplification yielded TCR beta CDR3 regions, with RNA transcripts as the source. With the HTBI primer set, the TCR CDR3 went through a first round of RT-PCR. Via MiXCR, TCRdb re-called the multiplex PCR reads, giving one row per CDR3 protein. The top ten clones hold roughly 11% of a sample with 300,000 to 400,000 distinct CDR3 sequences, approximately 15% of them seen once. The sequenced sample was blood. The receptors derive from a woman aged 55-69 years with Graves' hyperthyroidism.

The chain joins TRBV27 to TRBJ2-1, with D uncertain. There are 13 residues in the CDR3. From germline, CDR1 is MNHEY and CDR2 SMNVEV (reference sequence). V lost 3 bases, J lost 3 bases, and 6 bases lay in between. As DNA, the CDR3 is TGTGCCAGCAGTTTCGGGCACTACAATGAGCAGTTCTTC. It yields the protein CASSFGHYNEQFF.

The chain employs TRBV4-1 and TRBJ1-2; the D is unclear. This CDR3 is built from 15 residues. V lost 0 bases and J 3 bases, leaving 11 bases between the germline ends. The germline CDR1 and CDR2 sequences are MGHRA and YSYEKL. The CDR3 is CASSQDILGDYGYTF. As DNA, the CDR3 is TGCGCCAGCAGCCAAGATATCTTGGGAGACTATGGCTACACCTTC.

This clonotype has ten or more counts. V gene TRBV11-2 combines with J gene TRBJ1-1, with no clear D. The V end was cut by 2 bases, the J end by 1 base, with 11 bases between. The CDR3 length is 15 residues. Germline loops: CDR1 SGHAT, CDR2 FQNNGV. The CDR3 loop reads CASSLSTPGNTEAFF. The CDR3 region has the DNA TGTGCCAGCAGCTTATCTACCCCAGGGAACACTGAAGCTTTCTTT.

The genes are TRBV20-1 and TRBJ2-2, with 10 bases identical to TRBD2. Germline CDR1 reads DFQATT; CDR2 reads SNEGSKA (reference sequence). The CDR3 has 14 residues. The junction had 4 bases not matched to a gene; V was cut back by 2 bases and J by 7 bases. As DNA, the CDR3 is TGCAGTGCTAGAAGCGGGAGGGCCTTCGGGGAGCTGTTTTTT. Protein product: CSARSGRAFGELFF.

In its sample, this clonotype was seen a few times. The CDR3 region has the DNA TGTGCCATCAACAGCGGGAGGGTCACAGATACGCAGTATTTT. This sequence encodes CAINSGRVTDTQYF. The genes are TRBV10-3 and TRBJ2-3; 10 positions agree with TRBD2. CDR1 ENHRY and CDR2 SYGVKD come from the germline V gene. The CDR3 length is 14 residues. V shed 7 bases, J shed 2 bases, and the junction held 3 bases outside the gene matches.

This chain connects TRBV20-1 to TRBJ2-3, with D uncertain. This CDR3 comprises 14 residues. V gave up 6 bases and J gave up 6 bases, with 19 bases separating them. Germline-derived CDR1 and CDR2 are DFQATT and SNEGSKA (reference sequence). The DNA for the CDR3 is TGCAGTGCGCCGCAGGCCCCCCGTACGGATACGCAGTATTTT. As protein: CSAPQAPRTDTQYF.

This chain uses TRBV28 with TRBJ1-1, with 7 bases lining up with TRBD1. The CDR3 runs 14 residues. Germline assignment: CDR1 MDHEN and CDR2 SYDVKM. The junction had 17 bases not matched to a gene; V was cut back by 11 bases and J by 8 bases. As DNA, the CDR3 is TGTGCCGGATCAACAGGGGCAGTCGGCCTAGAAGCTTTCTTT. Its protein product is CAGSTGAVGLEAFF.

This clonotype has at least ten counts. The chain recombines TRBV11-3 with TRBJ2-7; D is undetermined. With 0 bases removed from V and 0 bases from J, the gap between germline ends came to 15 bases. The CDR3 has 17 amino acids. Germline V CDR1 and CDR2: SGHNT, YENEEA. In DNA, the CDR3 is TGTGCCAGCAGCTTAGATCGCTGGAATGCACGCTCCTACGAGCAGTACTTC. Protein sequence: CASSLDRWNARSYEQYF.

In this sample, this clonotype turned up many times. The chain recombines TRBV11-2 with TRBJ2-1, with D possibly being TRBD2 (5 bases). CDR3 length equals 15 residues. V dropped 3 bases and J dropped 2 bases, with 11 bases sitting between them. Germline-derived CDR1 and CDR2 are SGHAT and FQNNGV. The CDR3 spells CASSFFGGPYNEQFF. The CDR3 coding sequence is TGTGCCAGCAGCTTCTTCGGCGGGCCCTACAATGAGCAGTTCTTC.

This clonotype was counted a few times. The chain couples TRBV19 to TRBJ2-3; TRBD2 aligns across 7 bases. CDR3 length: 14 residues. Germline assignment: CDR1 LNHDA and CDR2 SQIVND (reference sequence). Germline trimming cut 5 bases from V and 6 bases from J; bases unmatched to any gene: 8. CDR3 sequence reads: CASSPSGIRDTQYF. DNA of the CDR3: TGTGCCAGTAGTCCCAGCGGGATTCGGGATACGCAGTATTTT.

This clonotype turned up a few times. Relative to the germline gene, one junction end is altered; a read error may explain this. V usage is TRBV11-2 and J usage is TRBJ1-4; no clear D. Per the germline V gene, CDR1 is SGHAT and CDR2 is FQNNGV. This CDR3 spans 14 amino acids. The CDR3 region is CANSLGMTNEKLFF. The CDR3 nucleotides are TGTGCCAACAGCCTCGGGATGACTAATGAAAAACTGTTTTTT.

This clonotype was seen many times. V and J are TRBV20-1 and TRBJ2-1, with D perhaps matching TRBD2 (5 bases). Germline lookup yields CDR1 DFQATT and CDR2 SNEGSKA (reference sequence). This CDR3 is built from 15 residues. V lost 3 bases and J 0 bases, leaving 12 bases between the germline ends. The CDR3 DNA is TGCAGTGCTAGGGGCACTAGGAGCTCCTACAATGAGCAGTTCTTC. This gives the protein CSARGTRSSYNEQFF.

This clonotype was seen more than once but under ten times. J is TRBJ2-5 and V is TRBV19; D may match TRBD1 or TRBD2 (6 bases each). The CDR3 loop spans 13 amino acids. Trimming shortened V by 5 bases and J by 4 bases, and 11 bases separated the two germline ends. Germline-derived CDR1 and CDR2 are LNHDA and SQIVND (reference sequence). CDR3 loop: CASSAPGAETQYF. The CDR3 DNA follows: TGTGCCAGTAGTGCTCCGGGGGCAGAGACCCAGTACTTC.

Details on this clonotype: This clone may be a read error of a much larger clone one base away. The J gene is TRBJ2-7, the V gene TRBV18; 11 nucleotides align to TRBD1. Germline values: CDR1 KGHSH, CDR2 LQKENI. This CDR3 region has 15 residues. With V trimmed by 2 bases and J by 4 bases, 4 bases remained unmatched. CDR3: CASSPSGQGGYEQYF. For the CDR3, the DNA is TGTGCCAGCTCACCATCGGGACAGGGGGGATACGAGCAGTACTTC.

This clonotype was observed many times. The CDR3 reads CASTRGASGSYEQYF. In DNA form, the CDR3 reads TGTGCCAGTACCCGAGGGGCTAGCGGGAGCTACGAGCAGTACTTC. The V gene is TRBV12-3 or TRBV12-4, the J gene TRBJ2-7; 10 bases agree with TRBD2. The V gene end was trimmed by 9 bases and the J gene end by 3 bases; junction bases not matched to a gene: 11. The CDR3 runs to 15 residues.

This clonotype has at least ten counts. The chain recombines TRBV6-1 with TRBJ2-3, with D possibly matching TRBD2 (5 bases). This CDR3 has 12 residues. Between the trimmed V and J ends, which lost 10 bases and 1 base, there was a span of 9 bases. Germline lookup yields CDR1 MNHNS and CDR2 SASEGT. The CDR3 DNA reads as TGTGCCACTCACGGGGGCACAGATACGCAGTATTTT. Its translation: CATHGGTDTQYF.

This clonotype was seen repeatedly, ten times or more. V and J are TRBV6-2 or TRBV6-3 and TRBJ2-7; 10 bases map to TRBD1. Trimming at V came to 7 bases and at J to 3 bases, leaving 9 bases not matched to a gene. This CDR3 has 15 residues. Germline CDR1 reads MNHEY; CDR2 reads SVGEGT. This CDR3 reads CASTPGGTGDYEQYF. DNA for the CDR3: TGTGCCAGCACCCCCGGCGGGACAGGGGACTACGAGCAGTACTTC.

This clonotype was counted at least ten times. CDR3 loop: CASSQVGLGQETQYF. Written as DNA, the CDR3 is TGTGCCAGCAGCCAAGTCGGCCTGGGGCAAGAGACCCAGTACTTC. This chain links TRBV3-1 with TRBJ2-5; no clear D. The V and J ends lost 1 base and 2 bases respectively, with 11 bases between them. The germline CDR1 and CDR2 sequences are LGHDT and YNNKEL (reference sequence). The CDR3 sequence is 15 residues long.

This clonotype was counted at least ten times. The chain recombines TRBV5-1 with TRBJ2-7, with 8 bases fitting TRBD2. The CDR3 covers 13 residues. Germline-derived CDR1 and CDR2 are SGHRS and YFSETQ. V was pared by 2 bases and J by 5 bases, with 3 bases of the junction left unmatched. The CDR3 coding sequence is TGCGCCAGCAGCTTTGGTAGCGGGAACGAGCAGTACTTC. This codes for CASSFGSGNEQYF.

A word on this clonotype: A read error is possible here, since a much larger clone lies one base away. This sequence joins TRBV5-1 and TRBJ1-2, with 7 bases matching TRBD1. Germline V gene sequence: CDR1 SGHRS, CDR2 YFSETQ. CDR3 size: 16 residues. For the CDR3, the DNA is TGCGCCAACAGCTCGGCTCCGGGACAGATAAACTATGGCTACACCTTC. Residues: CANSSAPGQINYGYTF.

The sample holds many counts of this clonotype. This rearrangement joins TRBV20-1 to TRBJ2-7, with D maybe TRBD2 (5 bases). The length of the CDR3 is 13 residues. Germline loops: CDR1 DFQATT, CDR2 SNEGSKA (reference sequence). V shed 6 bases and J shed 0 bases, with 12 bases lying between them. The CDR3 DNA sequence: TGCAGTGCACTTGAGGGTTTCTCCTACGAGCAGTACTTC. Protein: CSALEGFSYEQYF.

Ten or more counts support this clonotype. The V and J genes are TRBV12-3 or TRBV12-4 and TRBJ2-1; 11 nucleotides match TRBD2. Trimming at V came to 5 bases and at J to 0 bases, leaving 6 bases not matched to a gene. CDR3 length: 17 amino acids. The CDR3 DNA follows: TGTGCCAGCAGTCGCAGACTAGCGGGGAGCTCCTACAATGAGCAGTTCTTC. Protein: CASSRRLAGSSYNEQFF.

This clonotype has at least ten counts. The chain has TRBV18 and TRBJ1-1, with TRBD1 matching 8 bases. There are 15 residues in the CDR3. The ends lost 1 base at V and 3 bases at J; junction bases unmatched: 4. From germline, CDR1 is KGHSH and CDR2 LQKENI. In DNA form, the CDR3 reads TGTGCCAGCTCACCACTCAGGGGGCGCGACACTGAAGCTTTCTTT. It codes for CASSPLRGRDTEAFF.

This clonotype has ten or more counts. CDR3 nucleotide sequence: TGTGCCAGCAGCTTAGCGGTAGCCCGTGAGCAGTTCTTC. Amino acid sequence: CASSLAVAREQFF. The chain joins TRBV7-2 to TRBJ2-1; no clear D gene. V was shortened by 0 bases and J by 9 bases, with 9 bases between the two germline ends. CDR3 length: 13 amino acids. Per the germline V gene, CDR1 is SGHTA and CDR2 is FQGNSA.

This clonotype was seen many times. The rearrangement uses TRBV6-1 and TRBJ1-1; 8 nucleotides align to TRBD1. CDR3 length: 17 amino acids. V lost 4 bases and J lost 0; bases outside the gene matches: 10. Germline lookup yields CDR1 MNHNS and CDR2 SASEGT. The CDR3 region has the DNA TGTGCCAGCAGTGGCATCCGACAGGGGCCGATGAACACTGAAGCTTTCTTT. Translation: CASSGIRQGPMNTEAFF.